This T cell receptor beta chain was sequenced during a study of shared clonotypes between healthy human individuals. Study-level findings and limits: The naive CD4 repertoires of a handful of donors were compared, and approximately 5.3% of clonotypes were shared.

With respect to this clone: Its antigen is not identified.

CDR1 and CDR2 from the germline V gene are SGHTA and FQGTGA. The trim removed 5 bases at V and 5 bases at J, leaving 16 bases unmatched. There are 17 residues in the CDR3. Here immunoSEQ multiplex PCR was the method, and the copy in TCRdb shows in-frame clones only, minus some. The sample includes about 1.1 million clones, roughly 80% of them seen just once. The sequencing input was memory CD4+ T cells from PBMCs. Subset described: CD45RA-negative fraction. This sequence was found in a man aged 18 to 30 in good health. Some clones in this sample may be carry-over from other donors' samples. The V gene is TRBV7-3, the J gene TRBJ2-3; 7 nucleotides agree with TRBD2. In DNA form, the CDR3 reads TGTGCCAGCAGCAAAATTGGGGGAGGGAGTGCGGGAGATACGCAGTATTTT. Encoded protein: CASSKIGGGSAGDTQYF.